The entry below describes one T cell receptor (beta chain). What it binds is not known. The sample is drawn from a study of cytomegalovirus exposure and HLA in healthy donors. General study results and limits: Upon later analysis, HLA-associated TCR beta chains proved more clonally expanded than other, equally common chains. Evidence from a later analysis indicated that most CMV-associated TCR beta chains looked HLA-restricted. Later analysis identified a missense DCLRE1C variant that was linked to TCR beta V- and J-gene trimming.

The ends lost 8 bases at V and 3 bases at J; junction bases unmatched: 16. CDR1 MDHEN and CDR2 SYDVKM come from the germline V gene. This CDR3 is built from 18 residues. 60 Vbeta and 13 Jbeta primers were used in PCR. TCRdb keeps only in-frame clones here, not all; method: immunoSEQ multiplex PCR. Among about 130,000 clones listed, approximately 82% were seen once. Sequenced input: PBMCs. The receptor comes from a female donor in good health and CMV-seronegative. This rearrangement joins TRBV28 to TRBJ2-5; the match to TRBD1 covers 12 bases. Written as DNA, the CDR3 is TGTGCCAGCTCCGGGACAGGGGGCGCCGGGGCTTCCAAAGAGACCCAGTACTTC. It encodes CASSGTGGAGASKETQYF.